This T cell receptor (beta chain) was retrieved from a study of response to subunit inactivated influenza vaccine. TCRdb called the RT-PCR reads again in MiXCR, with one record for every CDR3 protein. The repertoire holds over 300,000 distinct CDR3 sequences, with 20% to 25% as singletons. Notes on this clonotype: What it binds is not known.

The ends were cut back, 2 bases at V and 4 bases at J, with 15 bases in the middle. The CDR3 has 15 residues. Germline CDR1 and CDR2: SEHNR and FQNEAQ (reference sequence). Study-wide points: The authors suggested that few new T cells are recruited per seasonal influenza vaccination.

The origin of this receptor is a man in his fifties or sixties who received an inactivated influenza vaccine. Source: PBMCs from blood, taken 21 months after vaccination. The rearrangement joins TRBV7-9 to TRBJ2-7, with D possibly being TRBD1 or TRBD2 (5 bases each). The CDR3 spells CASSLSGTAEYEQYF. The CDR3 DNA reads TGTGCCAGCAGCTTATCCGGGACGGCAGAATACGAGCAGTACTTC.